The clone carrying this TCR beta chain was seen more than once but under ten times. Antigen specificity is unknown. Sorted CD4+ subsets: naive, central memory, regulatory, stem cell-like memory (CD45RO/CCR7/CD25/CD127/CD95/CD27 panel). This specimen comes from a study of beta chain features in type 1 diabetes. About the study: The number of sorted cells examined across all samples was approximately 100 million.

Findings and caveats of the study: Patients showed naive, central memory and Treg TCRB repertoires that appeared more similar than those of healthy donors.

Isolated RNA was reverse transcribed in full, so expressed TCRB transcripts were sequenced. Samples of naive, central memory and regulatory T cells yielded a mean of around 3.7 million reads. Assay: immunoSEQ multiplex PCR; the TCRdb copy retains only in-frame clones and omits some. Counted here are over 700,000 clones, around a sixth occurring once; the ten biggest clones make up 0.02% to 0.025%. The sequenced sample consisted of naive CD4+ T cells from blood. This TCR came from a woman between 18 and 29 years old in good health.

CDR3 in DNA: TGTGCCAGCAGCCGAGACTTCTACGAGCAGTACTTC. Translating gives CASSRDFYEQYF. The J gene is TRBJ2-7, the V gene TRBV6-6; D uncertain. The V gene lost 6 bases and the J gene lost 3 bases, with 9 bases spanning the gap. This CDR3 spans 12 amino acids. CDR1 is MNHNY, CDR2 SVGAGI, per germline (reference sequence).